A single sample is the source of the 20 T cell receptor beta chains below, sequenced in a study of CD8 T cells in ankylosing spondylitis. Points from the study as a whole: Ankylosing spondylitis blood seemed to carry a telltale TCR beta motif made of under ten highly homologous variants.

TCRdb reprocessed the 5' RACE reads with MiXCR, giving one entry per CDR3 protein. The sample consists of fewer than 750,000 distinct CDR3 sequences, 15% to 20% of them appearing once. No antigen has been identified for these receptors. Sequencing used blood, either unsorted or a sorted T cell fraction (not recorded which). The receptor set was obtained from a male donor with ankylosing spondylitis.

The V gene is TRBV13, the J gene TRBJ1-2; D possibly corresponds to TRBD1 (6 bases). This CDR3 contains 18 residues. CDR1 PRHDT and CDR2 FYEKMQ come from the germline V gene (reference sequence). Trimming shortened V by 0 bases and J by 0 bases, and 17 bases separated the two germline ends. Here the CDR3 reads CASSLGRVGGEANYGYTF. The CDR3 region has the DNA TGTGCCAGCAGCTTAGGCCGGGTAGGGGGAGAGGCTAACTATGGCTACACCTTC.

This clonotype showed up just a few times. V and J are TRBV6-4 and TRBJ2-3; 10 bases are shared with TRBD1. The CDR3 runs 16 residues. With 6 bases clipped from V and 4 bases from J, the junction kept 10 bases outside the gene matches. Germline CDR1 and CDR2: MRHNA and SNTAGT. The CDR3 coding sequence is TGTGCCAGCAGGACTCAGACAGGGGGCTTTGCAGATACGCAGTATTTT. Translation: CASRTQTGGFADTQYF.

This clonotype was recorded a few times. The chain has TRBV5-1 and TRBJ2-1, with 7 positions matching TRBD2. Germline V gene data show CDR1 as SGHRS and CDR2 as YFSETQ. The length of the CDR3 is 12 residues. Trimming removed 4 bases from V and 12 bases from J; junction bases left unmatched: 7. CDR3 amino acids: CASSGGGSGQFF. DNA of the CDR3: TGCGCCAGCAGCGGGGGGGGATCTGGGCAGTTCTTC.

V and J are TRBV20-1 and TRBJ2-3; 11 bases are a match to TRBD2. The J segment lost 4 bases and the V segment lost 4 bases, leaving 10 bases of the junction unmatched. This CDR3 region has 16 residues. CDR1 and CDR2 (germline): DFQATT, SNEGSKA (reference sequence). The CDR3 reads CSATIIAGGPPDTQYF. Here the CDR3 DNA reads TGCAGTGCTACCATCATAGCGGGAGGGCCTCCAGATACGCAGTATTTT.

This clonotype was detected many times. In DNA, the CDR3 is TGCAGTGCTAGAGACGGACAGGGCCATGAAGCTTTCTTT. Protein: CSARDGQGHEAFF. V usage is TRBV20-1 and J usage is TRBJ1-1, with TRBD1 matching over 8 bases. Germline CDR1 and CDR2: DFQATT and SNEGSKA (reference sequence). With V trimmed by 0 bases and J by 7 bases, 4 bases remained unmatched. The CDR3 length is 13 residues.

The chain couples TRBV2 to TRBJ2-3, with D unresolved. The CDR3 consists of 14 residues. Germline-derived CDR1 and CDR2 are SNHLY and FYNNEI. V lost 4 bases to trimming and J lost 0 bases, with 8 bases between them. DNA for the CDR3: TGTGCCAGCAGTGGACCTTTCAGCACAGATACGCAGTATTTT. It specifies CASSGPFSTDTQYF.

The chain uses TRBV11-2 and TRBJ2-1, with TRBD2 matching over 8 bases. The CDR3 is 15 residues long. V was pared by 4 bases and J by 4 bases, with 6 bases of the junction left unmatched. Germline V gives CDR1 SGHAT, CDR2 FQNNGV. The CDR3, as DNA: TGTGCCAGCAGCTCCCGACGGGGGGGGTACAATGAGCAGTTCTTC. Translation gives CASSSRRGGYNEQFF.

The chain joins TRBV4-3 to TRBJ2-1; 11 nucleotides match TRBD2. This CDR3 is 16 amino acids long. Germline CDR1 and CDR2: LGHNA and YSLEER. After removal of 0 bases from V and 8 bases from J, the junction contained 6 bases not matched to a gene. The CDR3 is CASSQDMLAGGDEQFF. The CDR3 nucleotides read TGCGCCAGCAGCCAAGATATGCTAGCGGGGGGCGATGAGCAGTTCTTC.

J is TRBJ2-6 and V is TRBV5-1; TRBD1 matches at 8 bases. The V segment lost 2 bases and the J segment 4 bases; nucleotides outside the gene matches: 8. The CDR3 runs 17 residues. The germline CDR1 and CDR2 sequences are SGHRS and YFSETQ. CDR3 in DNA: TGCGCCAGCAGCTTATTTTACAGGGGGTCAGGGGCCAACGTCCTGACTTTC. Its translation is CASSLFYRGSGANVLTF. Full variable domain (rest looked up from reference TRBV5-1 and TRBJ2-6): KAGVTQTPRYLIKTRGQQVTLSCSPISGHRSVSWYQQTPGQGLQFLFEYFSETQRNKGNFPGRFSGRQFSNSRSEMNVSTLELGDSALYLCASSLFYRGSGANVLTFGAGSRLTVL.

The V gene is TRBV20-1, the J gene TRBJ2-7; 7 nucleotides align to TRBD1. The J segment lost 3 bases and the V segment lost 1 base, leaving 3 bases of the junction unmatched. The CDR3 consists of 13 residues. Germline assignment: CDR1 DFQATT and CDR2 SNEGSKA (reference sequence). The CDR3 loop is CSARARGYYEQYF. The CDR3 nucleotides are TGCAGTGCTAGAGCCAGGGGGTACTACGAGCAGTACTTC.

In its sample, this clonotype was seen many times. Germline and junction disagree at one end, which may indicate a read error. The chain combines TRBV5-1 with TRBJ1-3; D not resolved. Germline V gene sequence: CDR1 SGHRS, CDR2 YFSETQ. The CDR3 totals 15 residues. CDR3 amino acids: CASSLEGSSGNTIYF. The CDR3 coding sequence is TGTGCCAGCAGTTTAGAGGGCAGCTCTGGAAACACCATATATTTT.

Only a few counts were recorded for this clonotype. This chain links TRBV6-4 with TRBJ2-1; 8 positions agree with TRBD1. CDR1 and CDR2 from the germline V gene are MRHNA and SNTAGT. This CDR3 contains 16 residues. The V and J ends lost 3 bases and 7 bases, in that order; junction bases with no gene match: 11. For the CDR3, the DNA is TGTGCCAGCAGTGAATCTCCAGGGGGCGAAAGTAATGAGCAGTTCTTC. This translates into CASSESPGGESNEQFF.

DNA of the CDR3: TGTGCCAGCAGTTTATTACTTGGGGGCACTGAAGCTTTCTTT. This encodes CASSLLLGGTEAFF. The J gene is TRBJ1-1, the V gene TRBV12-3 or TRBV12-4; weak D call: TRBD1 (5 bases). This CDR3 has 14 amino acids. V dropped 2 bases and J dropped 4 bases, with 11 bases sitting between them.

There are a few counts of this clonotype. The gene calls are TRBV7-9 and TRBJ2-1; D remains ambiguous. The CDR3 loop spans 11 amino acids. V lost 1 base and J lost 9, with 4 bases in between. Germline CDR1 is SEHNR and CDR2 is FQNEAQ (reference sequence). CDR3 in amino acids: CASSLEREQFF. DNA for the CDR3: TGTGCCAGCAGCTTAGAACGTGAGCAGTTCTTC.

This clonotype was detected ten times or more. V gene TRBV11-2 combines with J gene TRBJ1-2, with 7 bases fitting TRBD1. The CDR3 sequence is 14 residues long. Losses at the gene ends were 5 bases for V and 4 bases for J; bases not matched to a gene: 7. Germline assignment: CDR1 SGHAT and CDR2 FQNNGV. The CDR3 bases are TGTGCCAGCAGCCAGACAGGGTCGGGCTATGGCTACACCTTC. It encodes CASSQTGSGYGYTF.

The rearrangement joins TRBV5-1 to TRBJ2-2, with 7 bases aligning to TRBD1. Germline V gives CDR1 SGHRS, CDR2 YFSETQ. V lost 4 bases and J lost 0; bases outside the gene matches: 6. The CDR3 length is 16 residues. CDR3 sequence reads: CASSHDRASNTGELFF. The CDR3 coding sequence is TGCGCCAGCAGCCACGACAGGGCTTCGAACACCGGGGAGCTGTTTTTT.

This chain joins TRBV4-1 and TRBJ1-2; weak D call: TRBD1 (6 bases). Germline values: CDR1 MGHRA, CDR2 YSYEKL. The V end was cut by 4 bases, the J end by 8 bases, with 23 bases between. The CDR3 has 16 amino acids. CDR3 region: CASSPSDSEGIRGYTF. In DNA, the CDR3 is TGCGCCAGCAGCCCCTCGGACAGCGAAGGAATTCGAGGCTACACCTTC.

The DNA for the CDR3 is TGTGCCAGCAGCCAAGAAGGCTCCATGAACACTGAAGCTTTCTTT. It codes for CASSQEGSMNTEAFF. The chain has TRBV4-2 and TRBJ1-1; D is undetermined. V lost 0 bases and J lost 0, with 8 bases in between. The V gene's germline CDR1 is LGHNA and CDR2 YNFKEQ. This CDR3 contains 15 residues.

This chain links TRBV29-1 with TRBJ2-1; D could derive from TRBD1 or TRBD2 (6 bases each). Between the trimmed V and J ends, which lost 2 bases and 8 bases, there was a span of 19 bases. Per the germline V gene, CDR1 is SQVTM and CDR2 is ANQGSEA. The CDR3 has 15 residues. CDR3 DNA: TGCAGCGTTGAAAGGAAGGGGGGCGGCAGGGATGAGCAGTTCTTC. Its protein is CSVERKGGGRDEQFF.

In its sample, this clonotype was seen a few times. The chain uses TRBV15 and TRBJ2-1; D remains unclear. CDR3 length: 12 amino acids. Trimming took off 5 bases at V and 4 bases at J, with 6 bases between the two ends. Germline V lookup: CDR1 LNHNV, CDR2 YYDKDF (reference sequence). Here the CDR3 DNA reads TGTGCCACCAGCTGGGGTTACAATGAGCAGTTCTTC. It specifies CATSWGYNEQFF.